The 8 T cell receptor beta chains listed next were all sequenced from one sample in a study of blood T cell repertoires in COVID-19. Clones were read by immunoSEQ multiplex PCR, and TCRdb kept only the in-frame ones, dropping some. The sample consists of 200,000 to 250,000 clones, about 80% of them appearing once. Sample: peripheral blood. The source of these receptors is a woman aged 25 to 45 who had recovered from COVID-19.

V is TRBV6-5 and J is TRBJ1-1; TRBD1 agrees at 9 bases. J gave up 5 bases and V 6 bases, and 4 bases lay outside the gene matches. This CDR3 has 13 amino acids. Germline assignment: CDR1 MNHEY and CDR2 SVGAGI. CDR3 region: CASRQGARTEAFF. CDR3 bases: TGTGCCAGCAGACAGGGGGCACGAACTGAAGCTTTCTTT.

The chain employs TRBV3-1 (or the pseudogene TRBV3-2) and TRBJ2-6, with D hard to call. There are 16 residues in the CDR3. Between the trimmed V and J ends, which lost 0 bases and 0 bases, there was a span of 6 bases. The V gene's germline CDR1 is LGHDT and CDR2 YNNKEL (reference sequence). Here the CDR3 reads CASSQESISGANVLTF. The CDR3 DNA reads TGTGCCAGCAGCCAAGAATCAATCTCTGGGGCCAACGTCCTGACTTTC.

The sample holds one count of this clone. The J gene is TRBJ1-2, the V gene TRBV19; TRBD1 agrees at 8 bases. This CDR3 has 14 residues. Germline CDR1 and CDR2: LNHDA and SQIVND (reference sequence). V shed 5 bases, J shed 2 bases, and the junction held 4 bases outside the gene matches. The CDR3 DNA sequence: TGTGCCAGTAGTCCGGGACAGGCCAACTATGGCTACACCTTC. The encoded protein is CASSPGQANYGYTF.

This chain connects TRBV7-2 to TRBJ2-7, with TRBD2 identical over 11 bases. The junction had 4 bases not matched to a gene; V was cut back by 3 bases and J by 3 bases. The CDR3 consists of 15 residues. Germline CDR1 is SGHTA and CDR2 is FQGNSA. CDR3 protein: CASSFGLAGYYEQYF. The CDR3 bases are TGTGCCAGCAGCTTCGGACTAGCGGGTTACTACGAGCAGTACTTC.

This chain joins TRBV6-5 and TRBJ1-1; D possibly corresponds to TRBD1 (5 bases). V dropped 5 bases and J dropped 0 bases, with 13 bases sitting between them. In germline, CDR1 is MNHEY, CDR2 SVGAGI. CDR3 length: 15 amino acids. CDR3 bases: TGTGCCAGCAGTCCCCGACAGATTATGAACACTGAAGCTTTCTTT. Protein sequence: CASSPRQIMNTEAFF.

On this clone itself: The same CDR3 arises from other DNA sequences in this sample as well. V gene TRBV3-1 (or the pseudogene TRBV3-2) combines with J gene TRBJ2-5; D remains unclear. In germline, CDR1 is LGHDT, CDR2 YNNKEL (reference sequence). Trimming left V 1 base short and J 1 base short, with 4 bases between. CDR3 length equals 13 residues. The DNA for the CDR3 is TGTGCCAGCAGCCAAGGGCTCCAAGAGACCCAGTACTTC. This gives the protein CASSQGLQETQYF.

This chain joins TRBV7-9 and TRBJ2-7, with D possibly TRBD2 on 6 matching bases. The CDR3 covers 16 residues. Trimming took off 1 base at V and 3 bases at J, with 16 bases between the two ends. Per the germline V gene, CDR1 is SEHNR and CDR2 is FQNEAQ (reference sequence). DNA for the CDR3: TGTGCCAGCAGCTTAGATCTGGGGAACGGGAGCTACGAGCAGTACTTC. It codes for CASSLDLGNGSYEQYF.

V usage is TRBV19 and J usage is TRBJ2-1, with 12 positions matching TRBD2. CDR3 size: 16 residues. Looked up from germline, CDR1 is LNHDA and CDR2 is SQIVND (reference sequence). V lost 5 bases and J lost 2; bases outside the gene matches: 4. CDR3 protein: CASSPRTSGTYNEQFF. Here the CDR3 DNA reads TGTGCCAGTAGTCCGAGGACTAGCGGGACCTACAATGAGCAGTTCTTC.